This TCR beta chain came from a study of shared clonotypes between healthy human individuals (dated by TCRdb to 2020 to 2022). Context from the whole study: The cohort comprised a couple of women and three men aged 18 to 49 years. For each donor, CD4 naive and CD4 memory were each run on three plates, CD8 naive on two plates, and CD8 memory on one plate. Blood TCR repertoires of four to six healthy adults were deeply sequenced to estimate repertoire size and the extent of clonotype sharing between individuals. To increase sequencing depth and limit assay-specific biases, different laboratories used diverse techniques to prepare libraries and sequence TCR repertoires. Per donor, leukapheresis produced somewhere between about 0.94 and 9.5 billion PBMCs.

TCR CDR3 regions were amplified from genomic DNA by multiplex PCR using the deep immunoSEQ assay. Extracted genomic DNA from each cell subset was spread evenly across all wells of several immunoSEQ 96-well plates, with each plate serving as a replicate. For sorted subsets, each replicate PCR was loaded with 200 to 250 ng genomic DNA, equivalent to 32,000 or so T cell genomes. Purified libraries were measured with a Qubit 3.0 fluorometer, size-checked on a Bioanalyzer 2100, and measured again with the KAPA Library Quantification kit. Every immunoSEQ 96-well plate was sequenced on a separate single-read 150-cycle Illumina NextSeq 550 flow cell. Processing in the source paper ran as follows. The immunoSEQ output contained only junctional sequences without quality scores, so filtering could not match that applied to full-length reads. To assign V/J genes and CDR3, sequences were annotated against IMGT germline references using PyIR, a Python wrapper for IgBLAST v1.9. Reads were removed for weak V/J assignments (E-value above 1e-6), missing CDR3, stop codons, out-of-frame junctions, or ambiguous translated residues. V3J clonotypes were defined as sequences sharing an identical inferred V gene, J gene, and CDR3 amino acid sequence. Percentage overlap between repertoires was computed as shared unique clonotypes divided by the size of the smaller repertoire. Richness of each repertoire was evaluated using RTK rarefaction, the Chao1 estimator, and Recon v2.1 estimates of unobserved clonotypes. Generation probabilities for all TCRbeta clonotypes obtained by the gDNA method from a few donors were computed using OLGA. In its TCRdb copy, this immuneACCESS table keeps in-frame sequences only and misses some clones. Where compared with another copy, unresolved V genes explain less than half of these, and the others have no known cause. V and J calls and clone size are copied from that table; D and trimming were computed from the DNA. For this sample there are millions of clones; approximately 95% appear just once. Jointly, the top ten make up 0.1% to 0.15% of the sample.

Here is what the overall study found, with its caveats: Larger estimated clonotype richness was generally found for naive subsets than for memory subsets. Incomplete sequencing was indicated by rarefaction of sorted-subset datasets, despite the large sequencing depth. Sampling was restricted to blood, and TCR repertoires in tissues likely differ from the TCR repertoires found in blood. Based on pairwise subsampling, the degree of clonotype sharing among donors was expected to be affected by sequencing depth. Compared with non-shared clonotypes, clonotypes shared by all four sorted-subset donors had higher generation probabilities. When a handful of donors were compared, the shared fraction of clonotypes was about 5.4% for naive CD4, roughly 3.4% for naive CD8, 2% to 2.5% for memory CD4, and 0.35% to 0.5% for memory CD8. The genetic and exposure-history diversity represented was limited by the small number of donors.

Comment on this clone: It lacks a known antigen. No per-base quality is available; no much larger clone lies one base away.

The donors were healthy, HIV-negative adults with no recently reported acute infections or vaccinations. Only Caucasian adults living in Nashville, Tennessee, USA were represented among the donors. CD4+ T cells were enriched through magnetic negative selection, after which naive cells were positively selected on CD45RA and the remaining negative fraction served as the memory subset. Blood was obtained by leukapheresis, after which PBMCs were separated by Ficoll-Histopaque density gradient centrifugation and cryopreserved in liquid nitrogen vapor phase. Analytical flow cytometry was used to check the purity and quantity of every magnetically sorted T cell population. Genomic DNA was isolated from each sorted fraction and quantified by UV absorbance on a Nanodrop 2000c. V lost 1 base and J lost 8 bases; the stretch between them is 14 bases long. Per the germline V gene, MGHDK is the CDR1 and SYGVNS is the CDR2. The CDR3, cysteine through phenylalanine, is 15 amino acids long. Only CDR3 DNA remains: 45 bases, in frame from the first base.

The chain was built from TRBV25-1 and TRBJ1-4; D gene: possibly TRBD1, on 5 matching bases. The sequenced sample was naive CD4+ T cells sorted from blood. The sample's cell subset or site label is to be understood as: CD45RA+ positively selected. The sequence was obtained from a man younger than 35 in good health. The DNA sequence is given as TGTGCCAGCAGTGAATGGGAAAGGGGCGGGGAAAAACTGTTTTTT. Its translation reads: CASSEWERGGEKLFF.